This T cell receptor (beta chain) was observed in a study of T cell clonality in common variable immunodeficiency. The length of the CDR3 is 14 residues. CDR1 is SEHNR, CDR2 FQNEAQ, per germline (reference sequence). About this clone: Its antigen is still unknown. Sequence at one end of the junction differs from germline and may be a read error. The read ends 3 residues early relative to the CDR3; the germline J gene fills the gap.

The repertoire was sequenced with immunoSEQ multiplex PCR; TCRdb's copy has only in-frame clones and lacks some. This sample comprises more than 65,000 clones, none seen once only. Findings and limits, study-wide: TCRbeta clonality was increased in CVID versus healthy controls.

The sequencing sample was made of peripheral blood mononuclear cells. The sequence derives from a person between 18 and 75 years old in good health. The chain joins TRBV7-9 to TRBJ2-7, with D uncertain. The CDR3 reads CASSLVRSSHEQYF. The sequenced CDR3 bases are TGTGCCAGCAGCTTAGTGCGGAGCTCCCACGAG.